The T cell receptor (beta chain) under discussion was sequenced for a study of blood T cell repertoires in COVID-19. The CDR3 extends over 15 amino acids. CDR1 and CDR2 from the germline V gene are SGHVS and FNYEAQ. V was trimmed by 0 bases and J by 5 bases, leaving 13 bases between them. The assay was immunoSEQ multiplex PCR, and TCRdb's table has in-frame clones only and misses some. Of 95,000 to 110,000 clones in the sample, 89% were seen once. The receptor comes from a woman aged 55-69 years with acute or convalescent COVID-19. The chain is built from TRBV7-6 and TRBJ2-5; maybe TRBD1 (5 bases). Input material: peripheral blood. The CDR3 DNA reads TGTGCCAGCAGCTTAGCGTTAAGGGGTGTGGAGACCCAGTACTTC. Amino acids: CASSLALRGVETQYF.